The rows below give T cell receptor beta chains drawn from one sample of a study of T cell responses to AZD1222 COVID-19 vaccine. Here immunoSEQ multiplex PCR was the method, and the copy in TCRdb shows in-frame clones only, minus some. The sample yields about 150,000 clones, roughly nine tenths seen once. The sample in question was peripheral blood, obtained on day 0 of AZD1222 vaccination. The origin of the receptors is an adult in good health. CDR3s include the opening cysteine and the closing phenylalanine or tryptophan. D genes are given only for firm matches. Some rows have no size entry. The others give once, few or many, or a class for an expanded clone.

cdr3_aa cdr3_nt cdr3_length v_call clone_size d_call j_call
CASSPRRDSLGYGYTF TGTGCCAGCAGCCCGAGGAGGGACAGCCTCGGCTATGGCTACACCTTC 16 TRBV9 NA TRBD1 TRBJ1-2
CAISESILNQPQHF TGTGCCATCAGTGAGTCGATCTTAAACCAGCCCCAGCATTTT 14 TRBV10-3 once NA TRBJ1-5
CASSQRPGQAVHEQYF TGTGCCAGCAGCCAAAGGCCGGGACAGGCTGTCCACGAGCAGTACTTC 16 TRBV14 NA TRBD1 TRBJ2-7
CATSVRGAGDTQYF TGTGCCACCAGTGTTCGGGGGGCGGGAGATACGCAGTATTTT 14 TRBV24-1 NA NA TRBJ2-3
CASSLGQKETQYF TGTGCCAGCTCACTTGGTCAAAAAGAGACCCAGTACTTC 13 TRBV18 NA NA TRBJ2-5
CASSPSIGGVEQYF TGTGCCAGCTCACCCTCGATAGGGGGGGTGGAGCAGTACTTC 14 TRBV18 NA NA TRBJ2-7
CASRRLAGLDEQYF TGTGCCAGCAGACGACTAGCGGGACTCGACGAGCAGTACTTC 14 TRBV7-9 NA TRBD2 TRBJ2-7
CASRAGANTGELFF TGTGCCAGCAGAGCGGGAGCGAACACCGGGGAGCTGTTTTTT 14 TRBV7-3 NA TRBD2 TRBJ2-2
CASSQGEGQPQHF TGTGCCAGCAGTCAGGGGGAGGGTCAGCCCCAGCATTTT 13 TRBV12-3/TRBV12-4 NA TRBD1 TRBJ1-5
CASLGSSGNTIYF TGTGCCAGCCTTGGGAGCTCTGGAAACACCATATATTTT 13 TRBV2 few NA TRBJ1-3
CASSMGQGATDTQYF TGTGCCAGCAGCATGGGACAGGGGGCAACAGATACGCAGTATTTT 15 TRBV28 few TRBD1 TRBJ2-3
CASSARGAISYNEQFF TGTGCCAGCAGTGCCCGCGGAGCTATCTCCTACAATGAGCAGTTCTTC 16 TRBV27 NA NA TRBJ2-1
CASSPGLTNVLTF TGTGCCAGCTCACCGGGACTGACCAACGTCCTGACTTTC 13 TRBV18 NA NA TRBJ2-6
CASSLGSGNTIYF TGTGCCAGCAGCTTAGGGTCGGGAAACACCATATATTTT 13 TRBV5-5 NA NA TRBJ1-3
CATSESTANTEAFF TGTGCCACCAGTGAGTCGACAGCGAACACTGAAGCTTTCTTT 14 TRBV24-1 NA NA TRBJ1-1
CASSNDGASSYNSPLHF TGTGCCAGCAGCAACGACGGGGCTAGCTCCTATAATTCACCCCTCCACTTT 17 TRBV21-1 NA NA TRBJ1-6
CAWEGQRGAYGYTF TGTGCCTGGGAGGGACAGAGGGGGGCGTATGGCTACACCTTC 14 TRBV30 NA TRBD1 TRBJ1-2
CASSLLDSFNEKLFF TGTGCCAGCTCACTCCTGGACAGTTTTAATGAAAAACTGTTTTTT 15 TRBV18 NA NA TRBJ1-4
CASSIGQGNTEAFF TGCGCCAGCAGCATAGGACAGGGGAACACTGAAGCTTTCTTT 14 TRBV5-1 NA TRBD1 TRBJ1-1
CASRRDRFNEKLFF TGTGCCAGTAGACGTGACAGGTTTAATGAAAAACTGTTTTTT 14 TRBV19 once NA TRBJ1-4
CASSPTSVSYEQYF TGTGCCAGCAGCCCGACTAGCGTCTCCTACGAGCAGTACTTC 14 TRBV5-6 NA TRBD2 TRBJ2-7
CASSPGTGPYGYTF TGTGCCAGCAGTCCCGGGACAGGTCCCTATGGCTACACCTTC 14 TRBV28 NA TRBD1 TRBJ1-2
CASSQDRKSSSPLHF TGCGCCAGCAGCCAAGATAGGAAGAGTAGCTCACCCCTCCACTTT 15 TRBV4-3 NA NA TRBJ1-6
CASRAREGLNEQYF TGTGCCAGCAGGGCGCGGGAGGGCCTCAATGAGCAGTACTTC 14 TRBV6-5 NA TRBD2 TRBJ2-7
CASMGRVGELFF TGTGCCAGCATGGGGAGGGTCGGGGAGCTGTTTTTT 12 TRBV2 NA TRBD2 TRBJ2-2
CASSLVVRGLGEQYF TGTGCCAGCAGCTTAGTGGTAAGGGGGCTCGGAGAGCAGTACTTC 15 TRBV7-2 few TRBD1 TRBJ2-7
CASNDNWARELFF TGTGCCAGCAACGACAACTGGGCCCGGGAGCTGTTTTTT 13 TRBV7-2 NA NA TRBJ2-2
CASSGDRGEKLFF TGCGCCAGCAGCGGCGACAGGGGAGAAAAACTGTTTTTT 13 TRBV5-1 NA TRBD1 TRBJ1-4
CASSHLNRGQAFF TGTGCCAGCAGTCATCTTAACAGGGGACAAGCTTTCTTT 13 TRBV3-1/TRBV3-2 NA TRBD1 TRBJ1-1
CASSLAGESYNEQFF TGTGCCAGCAGTTTAGCGGGAGAATCCTACAATGAGCAGTTCTTC 15 TRBV6-5 once TRBD2 TRBJ2-1
CASSLVGGVYEQYF TGTGCCAGCAGCTTAGTCGGGGGCGTTTACGAGCAGTACTTC 14 TRBV7-2 NA NA TRBJ2-7
CASSSDGTGGTGELFF TGTGCCAGCAGCTCAGACGGGACAGGGGGCACCGGGGAGCTGTTTTTT 16 TRBV7-3 NA TRBD1 TRBJ2-2
CARSKGQPWNYYSNQPQHF TGTGCCAGAAGCAAGGGGCAGCCCTGGAATTATTATAGCAATCAGCCCCAGCATTTT 19 TRBV5-3 once NA TRBJ1-5
CASSTRTGTNEKLFF TGTGCCAGCTCAACCCGGACAGGCACTAATGAAAAACTGTTTTTT 15 TRBV18 NA TRBD1 TRBJ1-4
CASSYRASNQPQHF TGTGCCAGCAGTTACAGGGCAAGCAATCAGCCCCAGCATTTT 14 TRBV6-6 NA NA TRBJ1-5
CASSLGLAVYEQYF TGTGCCAGCAGCCTAGGACTAGCGGTATACGAGCAGTACTTC 14 TRBV5-6 NA TRBD2 TRBJ2-7
CASSQQGAPRGNTQYF TGTGCCAGCAGCCAACAGGGGGCTCCCCGTGGCAATACGCAGTATTTT 16 TRBV7-8 NA TRBD1 TRBJ2-3
CASSIYVSGANVLTF TGTGCCAGTAGTATATATGTCTCTGGGGCCAACGTCCTGACTTTC 15 TRBV19 NA NA TRBJ2-6
CASSPRRGNTEAFF TGTGCCAGCAGCCCCCGCCGGGGGAACACTGAAGCTTTCTTT 14 TRBV7-9 NA NA TRBJ1-1
CASSLSGTPMGEQFF TGTGCCAGCAGCCTATCCGGGACCCCGATGGGAGAGCAGTTCTTC 15 TRBV7-3 NA NA TRBJ2-1
CASSEPTGRSYNSPLHF TGTGCCAGCAGTGAACCGACAGGGAGGTCCTATAATTCACCCCTCCACTTT 17 TRBV25-1 NA TRBD1 TRBJ1-6
CASSRQVNSNQPQHF TGCGCCAGCAGTAGACAAGTAAATAGCAATCAGCCCCAGCATTTT 15 TRBV10-2 NA NA TRBJ1-5
CASSPSGESSYNEQFF TGCGCCAGCAGCCCAAGCGGGGAAAGCTCCTACAATGAGCAGTTCTTC 16 TRBV4-1 NA TRBD2 TRBJ2-1
CASSQEGTATYEQYF TGTGCCAGCAGCCAAGAGGGGACAGCCACCTACGAGCAGTACTTC 15 TRBV3-1/TRBV3-2 NA TRBD1 TRBJ2-7
CASSQDLNQGYNEQFF TGCGCCAGCAGCCAAGATTTAAATCAGGGTTACAATGAGCAGTTCTTC 16 TRBV4-3 NA NA TRBJ2-1
CASSLRGTGELFF TGTGCCAGCAGCCTAAGGGGCACCGGGGAGCTGTTTTTT 13 TRBV3-1/TRBV3-2 NA NA TRBJ2-2
CASIMTGYGQPQHF TGTGCCAGCATCATGACAGGTTACGGTCAGCCCCAGCATTTT 14 TRBV28 once NA TRBJ1-5
CASSDLSGSGPGELFF TGCGCCAGCAGCGACCTTAGCGGGAGTGGGCCCGGGGAGCTGTTTTTT 16 TRBV5-1 NA TRBD2 TRBJ2-2
CASSPVRGKGKTEAFF TGTGCCAGCAGCCCTGTACGAGGTAAGGGTAAGACTGAAGCTTTCTTT 16 TRBV5-4 NA NA TRBJ1-1
CASSERLGSYNEQFF TGTGCCAGCAGCGAAAGGCTGGGCTCCTACAATGAGCAGTTCTTC 15 TRBV9 NA NA TRBJ2-1
CSVRSAGVSYNEQFF TGCAGCGTGAGGTCGGCGGGAGTGTCCTACAATGAGCAGTTCTTC 15 TRBV29-1 NA TRBD2 TRBJ2-1
CASSDRMDRGSEAFF TGCGCCAGCAGTGACAGAATGGACAGGGGTTCTGAAGCTTTCTTT 15 TRBV10-1 few TRBD1 TRBJ1-1